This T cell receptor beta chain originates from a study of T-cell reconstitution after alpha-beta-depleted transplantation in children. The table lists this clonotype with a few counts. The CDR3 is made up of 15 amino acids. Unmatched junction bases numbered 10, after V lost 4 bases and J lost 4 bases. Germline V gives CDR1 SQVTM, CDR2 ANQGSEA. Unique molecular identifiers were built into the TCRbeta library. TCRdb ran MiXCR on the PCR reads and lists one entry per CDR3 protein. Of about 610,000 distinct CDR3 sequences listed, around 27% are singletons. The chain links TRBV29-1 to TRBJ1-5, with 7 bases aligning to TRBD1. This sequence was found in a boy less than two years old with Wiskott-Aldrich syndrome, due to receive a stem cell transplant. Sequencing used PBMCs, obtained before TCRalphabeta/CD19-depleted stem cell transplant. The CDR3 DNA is TGCAGCGTTGCGGTTGGGACAGCGAGTAATCAGCCCCAGCATTTT. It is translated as CSVAVGTASNQPQHF.